This T cell receptor (beta chain) was observed in a study of response to subunit inactivated influenza vaccine. General observations from the study: Only a handful of new T cells, the authors suggested, are recruited with each seasonal influenza vaccination.

TCRdb re-called the RT-PCR reads through MiXCR, storing one row per CDR3 protein. The sample has fewer than 600,000 distinct CDR3 sequences; under 8.5% are singletons. V shed 0 bases, J shed 9 bases, and the junction held 5 bases outside the gene matches. CDR1 is LGHNA and CDR2 is YSLEER in the germline V gene. This CDR3 is 16 amino acids long. On this clonotype itself: Antigen: not known.

The origin of this receptor is a man aged 45-69 years who received an inactivated influenza vaccine. Sequences were derived from PBMCs from blood, sampled 23 months after vaccination. V and J are TRBV4-3 and TRBJ2-2; 12 bases agree with TRBD2. CDR3 sequence: CASSQDTTSGGRELFF. DNA of the CDR3: TGCGCCAGCAGCCAAGATACGACTAGCGGGGGTCGGGAGCTGTTTTTT.